The present entry profiles one TCR beta chain with its context. Its antigen is unknown. These data come from a study of cytomegalovirus exposure and HLA in healthy donors. Study-wide context: Among over 350 genotyped donors, around 80% fell in the Caucasian-associated ancestry cluster.

The study ran its PCR with 60 Vbeta and 13 Jbeta primers. Sequenced by immunoSEQ multiplex PCR; TCRdb stores in-frame clones only, minus some. The sample includes 150,000 to 200,000 clones, 80% of them seen just once. Study findings and constraints: The authors reported that TCR beta sequences could predict HLA-A and HLA-B alleles. These predictions were accurate for most subjects in the first cohort. Later work showed greater clonal expansion in HLA-associated TCR beta chains than in equally common others.

Germline values: CDR1 MGHRA, CDR2 YSYEKL. The trim removed 1 base at V and 3 bases at J, leaving 13 bases unmatched. The CDR3 is 19 amino acids. Sequenced material: PBMCs. This clonotype was obtained from a man aged 35 to 55 in good health and CMV-seronegative. V is TRBV4-1 and J is TRBJ2-1, with 9 bases aligning to TRBD2. DNA of the CDR3: TGCGCCAGCAGCCAAGGGTCCCGATCCGCGACTAGCGGCTACAATGAGCAGTTCTTC. It translates to CASSQGSRSATSGYNEQFF.